This TCR beta chain emerged from a study of control samples from healthy donors and cancer patients. Germline CDR1 and CDR2: MNHEY and SVGAGI. The V end lost 2 bases, the J end lost 9 bases, and 7 bases lay between the germline ends. The CDR3 has 11 residues. The assay was immunoSEQ multiplex PCR, and TCRdb's table has in-frame clones only and misses some. Here the sample spans fewer than 200,000 clones, over 85% being singletons. The TCR comes from a man under 40 in good health. The chain carries TRBV6-5 and TRBJ1-1, with a possible D match to TRBD1 (6 bases). The sample consisted of blood. Here the CDR3 DNA reads TGTGCCAGCAGTTACGGGACAAAAGCTTTCTTT. This encodes CASSYGTKAFF.